The sequence of this TCR beta chain was determined in a study of control samples from healthy donors and cancer patients. The V gene end was trimmed by 0 bases and the J gene end by 1 base; junction bases not matched to a gene: 17. This CDR3 region has 21 residues. Germline values: CDR1 LGHNT, CDR2 FRNRAP. Assay used: immunoSEQ multiplex PCR; TCRdb lists only in-frame clones, some missing. The sample lists tens of thousands of clones; 88% were seen once. Specimen: PBMCs. The genes are TRBV12-5 and TRBJ2-7, with TRBD2 matching 11 bases. The sequence was collected from a man aged 50-59 years with head and neck cancer. The DNA of the CDR3 is TGTGCTAGTGGTTTGGTATTGCTCCCAGGTCTAGCGGGAGGACAATCCTACGAGCAGTACTTC. Translated: CASGLVLLPGLAGGQSYEQYF.